These 24 T cell receptor beta chains were sequenced from one sample in a study of blood T cell repertoires in COVID-19. Here immunoSEQ multiplex PCR was the method, and the copy in TCRdb shows in-frame clones only, minus some. Here the sample spans about 87,000 clones, approximately 85% being singletons. The sample was peripheral blood. These receptors all come from a woman at least 80 years old with COVID-19, enrolled during active disease.

The V and J genes are TRBV5-1 and TRBJ2-5; possible D gene TRBD2, 5 bases. Germline assignment: CDR1 SGHRS and CDR2 YFSETQ. The V and J ends lost 0 bases and 3 bases respectively, with 6 bases between them. CDR3 length: 13 amino acids. The CDR3 region is CASSLAGKETQYF. DNA for the CDR3: TGCGCCAGCAGCTTGGCCGGGAAAGAGACCCAGTACTTC.

This sequence joins TRBV19 and TRBJ2-7, with 7 nucleotides matching TRBD2. V lost 4 bases and J lost 6; bases outside the gene matches: 9. Germline V gene sequence: CDR1 LNHDA, CDR2 SQIVND (reference sequence). This CDR3 is 14 amino acids long. The CDR3 DNA sequence: TGTGCCAGTAGTAGATGGCGGGAGAATCCCGAGCAGTACTTC. Translating gives CASSRWRENPEQYF.

The rearrangement uses TRBV19 and TRBJ2-3, with D perhaps matching TRBD1 (6 bases). V was pared by 6 bases and J by 0 bases, with 16 bases between. Per germline, CDR1 LNHDA and CDR2 SQIVND (reference sequence). This CDR3 spans 16 amino acids. CDR3 protein: CASRDRGHSSTDTQYF. CDR3 coding DNA: TGTGCCAGTAGGGATAGGGGACACTCTAGCACAGATACGCAGTATTTT.

The chain couples TRBV5-1 to TRBJ2-2; 12 positions match TRBD2. Germline trimming cut 2 bases from V and 6 bases from J; bases unmatched to any gene: 5. Germline lookup yields CDR1 SGHRS and CDR2 YFSETQ. This CDR3 spans 16 amino acids. The CDR3 region has the DNA TGCGCCAGCAGCTTCCTAGCGGGAGGGTTAGCCGGGGAGCTGTTTTTT. Its protein is CASSFLAGGLAGELFF. The full variable domain, rest sourced from reference TRBV5-1 and TRBJ2-2, is KAGVTQTPRYLIKTRGQQVTLSCSPISGHRSVSWYQQTPGQGLQFLFEYFSETQRNKGNFPGRFSGRQFSNSRSEMNVSTLELGDSALYLCASSFLAGGLAGELFFGEGSRLTVL.

The chain couples TRBV9 to TRBJ1-2; D remains ambiguous. This CDR3 is 13 amino acids long. Trimming removed 2 bases at V and 0 bases at J, with 5 bases between. CDR1 and CDR2 from the germline V gene are SGDLS and YYNGEE. CDR3 sequence (DNA): TGTGCCAGCAGCGTCGACACTAACTATGGCTACACCTTC. Translated: CASSVDTNYGYTF.

This chain joins TRBV15 and TRBJ2-7; 12 bases are shared with TRBD2. This CDR3 has 17 amino acids. The J segment lost 1 base and the V segment lost 4 bases, leaving 8 bases of the junction unmatched. Germline CDR1 is LNHNV and CDR2 is YYDKDF (reference sequence). CDR3 sequence: CATSTRPTSGRSYEQYF. In DNA form, the CDR3 reads TGTGCCACCAGCACGCGCCCCACTAGCGGGAGGTCCTACGAGCAGTACTTC. Full variable domain (missing parts from reference TRBV15 and TRBJ2-7): DAMVIQNPRYQVTQFGKPVTLSCSQTLNHNVMYWYQQKSSQAPKLLFHYYDKDFNNEADTPDNFQSRRPNTSFCFLDIRSPGLGDTAMYLCATSTRPTSGRSYEQYFGPGTRLTVT.

This clone was detected only once. The rearrangement joins TRBV18 to TRBJ2-7; 10 bases map to TRBD2. The CDR3 covers 17 residues. Germline trimming cut 5 bases from V and 0 bases from J; bases unmatched to any gene: 10. Looked up from germline, CDR1 is KGHSH and CDR2 is LQKENI. For the CDR3, the DNA is TGTGCCAGCTCAACCGGACTAGCGGCCAGAAGCTCCTACGAGCAGTACTTC. Residues: CASSTGLAARSSYEQYF.

V and J are TRBV10-2 and TRBJ2-3; TRBD2 matches 11 bases. Germline assignment: CDR1 WSHSY and CDR2 SAAADI. Trimming cost V 5 bases and J 0 bases; bases outside gene matches: 4. CDR3 length: 16 amino acids. The chain's CDR3 is CASSSLAGGSTDTQYF. The CDR3 bases are TGCGCCAGCAGTTCCCTAGCGGGGGGTAGCACAGATACGCAGTATTTT.

The rearrangement uses TRBV18 and TRBJ2-5; the D gene is possibly TRBD2 (5 bases). The germline V and J ends were trimmed by 2 bases and 4 bases, with 14 bases remaining between them. Germline values: CDR1 KGHSH, CDR2 LQKENI. CDR3 length: 15 residues. The CDR3 DNA follows: TGTGCCAGCTCACCAGAACCGGGGTGGAGAGAGACCCAGTACTTC. Its protein product is CASSPEPGWRETQYF.

V usage is TRBV24-1 and J usage is TRBJ2-3; 12 positions match TRBD2. V shed 4 bases and J 4 bases; nucleotides not matched to a gene: 8. Per the germline V gene, CDR1 is KGHDR and CDR2 is SFDVKD. The CDR3 runs 17 residues. The CDR3 is CATSDATSGRIADTQYF. For the CDR3, the DNA is TGTGCCACCAGTGACGCGACTAGCGGGAGAATTGCAGATACGCAGTATTTT.

The chain couples TRBV7-3 to TRBJ2-6; D remains unclear. Trimming pared 2 bases from V and 0 bases from J, leaving 8 bases between. The CDR3 totals 16 residues. Germline CDR1 is SGHTA and CDR2 is FQGTGA. CDR3 in amino acids: CASSLLPLSGANVLTF. As DNA, the CDR3 is TGTGCCAGCAGCTTACTCCCCCTCTCTGGGGCCAACGTCCTGACTTTC.

The chain joins TRBV4-2 to TRBJ2-1, with TRBD2 matching 9 bases. The germline CDR1 and CDR2 sequences are LGHNA and YNFKEQ. The CDR3 covers 16 residues. Trimming took 0 bases from V and 4 from J; bases not matched to a gene: 4. The DNA for the CDR3 is TGTGCCAGCAGCCAAGAGTCGACTAGCGGTTACAATGAGCAGTTCTTC. Protein: CASSQESTSGYNEQFF.

The chain has TRBV9 and TRBJ2-1, with TRBD2 matching 10 bases. V lost 2 bases and J lost 2; bases outside the gene matches: 10. From germline, CDR1 is SGDLS and CDR2 YYNGEE. The CDR3 has 18 amino acids. This CDR3 reads CASSVDLAGGLTYNEQFF. CDR3 nucleotide sequence: TGTGCCAGCAGCGTCGATTTAGCGGGGGGCCTTACCTACAATGAGCAGTTCTTC.

The chain employs TRBV6-1 and TRBJ1-4, with 9 positions matching TRBD1. V shed 3 bases, J shed 7 bases, and the junction held 6 bases outside the gene matches. Germline CDR1 reads MNHNS; CDR2 reads SASEGT. This CDR3 is 15 amino acids long. CDR3 in amino acids: CASSEWGQGREKLFF. The CDR3 nucleotides are TGTGCCAGCAGTGAGTGGGGACAGGGCCGTGAAAAACTGTTTTTT.

This clone appeared a single time. This rearrangement joins TRBV7-2 to TRBJ1-1; 8 positions match TRBD1. CDR3 length: 14 residues. Germline loops: CDR1 SGHTA, CDR2 FQGNSA. The V gene end was trimmed by 3 bases and the J gene end by 6 bases; junction bases not matched to a gene: 6. This chain's CDR3 is CASSFSQGAAEAFF. CDR3 DNA sequence: TGTGCCAGCAGCTTCTCCCAGGGGGCCGCTGAAGCTTTCTTT. The full variable domain, its missing parts supplied by reference TRBV7-2 and TRBJ1-1, is GAGVSQSPSNKVTEKGKDVELRCDPISGHTALYWYRQSLGQGLEFLIYFQGNSAPDKSGLPSDRFSAERTGGSVSTLTIQRTQQEDSAVYLCASSFSQGAAEAFFGQGTRLTVV.

The J gene is TRBJ2-1, the V gene TRBV5-1, with D possibly being TRBD2 (6 bases). Between the trimmed V and J ends, which lost 4 bases and 4 bases, there was a span of 12 bases. CDR1 is SGHRS, CDR2 YFSETQ, per germline. This CDR3 spans 14 amino acids. The CDR3 DNA follows: TGCGCCAGCAGCCCAGGGACTCATTACAATGAGCAGTTCTTC. Protein product: CASSPGTHYNEQFF.

This clone came up a few times. The J gene is TRBJ1-6, the V gene TRBV3-1 (or the pseudogene TRBV3-2); TRBD1 agrees at 7 bases. This CDR3 spans 14 amino acids. Per the germline V gene, CDR1 is LGHDT and CDR2 is YNNKEL (reference sequence). The V gene end was trimmed by 4 bases and the J gene end by 7 bases; junction bases not matched to a gene: 4. CDR3 bases: TGTGCCAGCAGCCTACAGGGGTACAATTCACCCCTCCACTTT. It encodes CASSLQGYNSPLHF.

The V call is TRBV7-9, the J call TRBJ2-2, with 10 positions matching TRBD2. CDR1 is SEHNR, CDR2 FQNEAQ, per germline (reference sequence). Losses at the gene ends were 5 bases for V and 7 bases for J; bases not matched to a gene: 10. The CDR3 sequence is 16 residues long. CDR3 protein: CASSPSRLAGDGELFF. CDR3 coding DNA: TGTGCCAGCAGCCCGTCCCGACTAGCGGGTGACGGGGAGCTGTTTTTT.

The chain has TRBV18 and TRBJ2-7, with 12 bases identical to TRBD2. V shed 3 bases, J shed 3 bases, and the junction held 6 bases outside the gene matches. The CDR3 sequence is 16 residues long. Germline CDR1 KGHSH, CDR2 LQKENI. The CDR3 DNA follows: TGTGCCAGCTCACCCAATGGACTAGCGGGGTACTACGAGCAGTACTTC. This encodes CASSPNGLAGYYEQYF. The variable domain in full, with the rest retrieved from reference TRBV18 and TRBJ2-7, is NAGVMQNPRHLVRRRGQEARLRCSPMKGHSHVYWYRQLPEEGLKFMVYLQKENIIDESGMPKERFSAEFPKEGPSILRIQQVVRGDSAAYFCASSPNGLAGYYEQYFGPGTRLTVT.

The rearrangement joins TRBV18 to TRBJ1-6; 7 bases line up with TRBD1. The CDR3 length is 14 residues. Germline values: CDR1 KGHSH, CDR2 LQKENI. The V and J ends lost 6 bases and 6 bases, in that order; junction bases with no gene match: 5. CDR3 amino acids: CASSRQGSNSPLHF. CDR3 coding DNA: TGTGCCAGCTCCCGACAGGGTAGTAATTCACCCCTCCACTTT.

The gene calls are TRBV15 and TRBJ1-4; D is perhaps TRBD1 (5 bases). The germline gives CDR1 LNHNV, CDR2 YYDKDF (reference sequence). This CDR3 region has 15 residues. V was trimmed by 6 bases and J by 6 bases, leaving 17 bases between them. DNA for the CDR3: TGTGCCACCAGTACGACCGGGGGGGATTATGAAAAACTGTTTTTT. Its protein product is CATSTTGGDYEKLFF.

The chain carries TRBV3-1 (or the pseudogene TRBV3-2) and TRBJ2-3; TRBD1 matches at 7 bases. Germline V CDR1 and CDR2: LGHDT, YNNKEL (reference sequence). CDR3 length equals 15 residues. V was pared by 7 bases and J by 4 bases, with 11 bases of the junction left unmatched. The CDR3 loop reads CASKPRGSQADTQYF. The CDR3 coding sequence is TGTGCCAGCAAGCCCAGGGGGTCACAGGCAGATACGCAGTATTTT.

This clone was observed a single time. The gene calls are TRBV15 and TRBJ2-7, with TRBD1 identical over 9 bases. Germline V gene sequence: CDR1 LNHNV, CDR2 YYDKDF (reference sequence). The CDR3 is 16 residues long. Trimming at V came to 3 bases and at J to 2 bases, leaving 8 bases not matched to a gene. CDR3 region: CATSSRDRANPYEQYF. The CDR3, as DNA: TGTGCCACCAGCAGCCGGGACAGGGCCAATCCCTACGAGCAGTACTTC.

The chain carries TRBV10-3 and TRBJ1-3; D gene unclear. The CDR3 extends over 13 amino acids. Trimming took off 8 bases at V and 4 bases at J, with 12 bases between the two ends. Looked up from germline, CDR1 is ENHRY and CDR2 is SYGVKD. CDR3 DNA sequence: TGTGCCATCGGGCCAGCAGGAGGAAACACCATATATTTT. Translating it yields CAIGPAGGNTIYF.